Each of the 19 T cell receptor beta chains below was sequenced from the same sample in a study of shared clonotypes between healthy human individuals. Data came from immunoSEQ multiplex PCR; TCRdb stores just in-frame clones and leaves some out. The sample contains 2.3 million or so clones, 85% to 95% of which appear only once. Material: naive CD4+ T cells from PBMCs. As to subset: CD45RA+ positively selected. The receptors stem from a man between 18 and 35 years old in good health. Some clones in this sample may be carry-over from other donors' samples.

For the CDR3, the DNA is TGTGCCAGCAGCAGACTCACAAGGGCGGATGAGCAGTTCTTC. Translation: CASSRLTRADEQFF. The J gene is TRBJ2-1, the V gene TRBV21-1. TRBV21-1 has pseudogene status. The CDR3 runs to 14 residues.

This chain joins TRBV30 and TRBJ2-5, with 12 bases fitting TRBD2. The germline V gene encodes CDR1 GTSNPN and CDR2 SVGIG (reference sequence). V gave up 3 bases and J gave up 7 bases; unmatched junction bases: 6. The CDR3 covers 14 residues. The CDR3 DNA reads TGTGCCTGGAGCCGGACTAGCGGGACGTGGACCCAGTACTTC. Encoded protein: CAWSRTSGTWTQYF.

The gene calls are TRBV15 and TRBJ1-1; D gene ambiguous. The CDR3 consists of 15 residues. The germline V gene has CDR1 LNHNV and CDR2 YYDKDF (reference sequence). V was trimmed by 0 bases and J by 4 bases, leaving 12 bases between them. This chain's CDR3 is CATSRDTGTGTEAFF. CDR3 nucleotides: TGTGCCACCAGCAGAGATACGGGTACGGGCACTGAAGCTTTCTTT.

The gene calls are TRBV27 and TRBJ1-5; TRBD1 aligns across 9 bases. Germline CDR1 and CDR2: MNHEY and SMNVEV (reference sequence). V lost 3 bases to trimming and J lost 7 bases; unmatched junction nucleotides: 7. The CDR3 covers 15 residues. As DNA, the CDR3 is TGTGCCAGCAGTTTGTTGGGACAGGGCTTACAGCCCCAGCATTTT. As protein: CASSLLGQGLQPQHF.

This clone is a singleton in its sample. In the same sample, other DNA sequences code for this CDR3. CDR3 in amino acids: CASSLTGPGANVLTF. The CDR3 DNA follows: TGTGCCAGCAGCCTCACAGGGCCTGGGGCCAACGTCCTGACTTTC. The chain links TRBV7-2 to TRBJ2-6, with a weak D call TRBD1 (6 bases). The germline V gene has CDR1 SGHTA and CDR2 FQGNSA. The CDR3 length is 15 residues. Trimming left V 5 bases short and J 2 bases short, with 10 bases between. The variable domain in full, completed from reference TRBV7-2 and TRBJ2-6, reads GAGVSQSPSNKVTEKGKDVELRCDPISGHTALYWYRQSLGQGLEFLIYFQGNSAPDKSGLPSDRFSAERTGGSVSTLTIQRTQQEDSAVYLCASSLTGPGANVLTFGAGSRLTVL.

The chain employs TRBV29-1 and TRBJ1-4, with a possible D match to TRBD1 (5 bases). V was shortened by 4 bases and J by 4 bases, with 13 bases between the two germline ends. In germline, CDR1 is SQVTM, CDR2 ANQGSEA. The CDR3 loop spans 14 amino acids. The CDR3 DNA is TGCAGCGTTGTATTGCGACAGTTTAATGAAAAACTGTTTTTT. It encodes CSVVLRQFNEKLFF.

This chain links TRBV2 with TRBJ2-3, with 7 bases fitting TRBD2. The CDR3 sequence is 17 residues long. V lost 6 bases, J lost 2 bases, and 14 bases stayed unmatched. Germline V CDR1 and CDR2: SNHLY, FYNNEI. The CDR3 coding sequence is TGTGCCAGCAGGAGGAGGTCTCGCGGGAGTCACACAGATACGCAGTATTTT. It yields the protein CASRRRSRGSHTDTQYF.

J is TRBJ2-3 and V is TRBV6-5, with D unresolved. V gave up 0 bases and J gave up 5 bases, with 6 bases separating them. In germline, CDR1 is MNHEY, CDR2 SVGAGI. This CDR3 spans 13 amino acids. As DNA, the CDR3 is TGTGCCAGCAGTTACTCCTTCGTAGATACGCAGTATTTT. The encoded protein is CASSYSFVDTQYF.

In the case of this clone: The same CDR3 is also encoded by other DNA sequences in this sample. The genes are TRBV18 and TRBJ2-1; D gene uncertain. Germline CDR1 is KGHSH and CDR2 is LQKENI. The CDR3 sequence is 11 residues long. The germline V and J ends were trimmed by 3 bases and 6 bases, with 3 bases remaining between them. CDR3 in amino acids: CASSPVNEQFF. CDR3 DNA: TGTGCCAGCTCACCCGTCAATGAGCAGTTCTTC.

This clone was seen more than once but under ten times. The CDR3 sequence: CASSITSNQPQHF. CDR3 DNA sequence: TGTGCCAGCAGTATTACAAGCAATCAGCCCCAGCATTTT. The chain is built from TRBV2 and TRBJ1-5; D is ambiguous. Germline V gene data show CDR1 as SNHLY and CDR2 as FYNNEI. The V end lost 5 bases, the J end lost 1 base, and 6 bases lay between the germline ends. The CDR3 contains 13 residues.

The chain has TRBV6-1 and TRBJ2-1; D might be TRBD2 (5 bases). The germline CDR1 and CDR2 sequences are MNHNS and SASEGT. V lost 4 bases to trimming and J lost 0 bases, with 13 bases between them. The CDR3 runs 16 residues. CDR3: CASSGHWAGSYNEQFF. DNA for the CDR3: TGTGCCAGCAGTGGGCATTGGGCGGGCTCCTACAATGAGCAGTTCTTC.

The V call is TRBV11-2, the J call TRBJ2-1; 11 nucleotides line up with TRBD2. The CDR3 is 17 amino acids. CDR1 and CDR2 (germline): SGHAT, FQNNGV. The V segment lost 5 bases and the J segment 9 bases; nucleotides outside the gene matches: 15. The CDR3 protein is CASSPSPTSGSWGEQFF. Written as DNA, the CDR3 is TGTGCCAGCAGCCCCTCCCCCACTAGCGGGAGTTGGGGTGAGCAGTTCTTC.

J is TRBJ2-1 and V is TRBV28; unclear D gene. Germline V lookup: CDR1 MDHEN, CDR2 SYDVKM. V lost 3 bases and J lost 5, with 8 bases in between. CDR3 size: 13 residues. The CDR3 DNA reads as TGTGCCAGCAGTTTCTTGGCCAACAATGAGCAGTTCTTC. Protein product: CASSFLANNEQFF.

This rearrangement joins TRBV29-1 to TRBJ2-3; 10 nucleotides align to TRBD2. Trimming removed 5 bases from V and 2 bases from J; junction bases left unmatched: 16. This CDR3 region has 18 residues. CDR1 is SQVTM, CDR2 ANQGSEA, per germline. This CDR3 is CSVSAASGSTFVTDTQYF. Written as DNA, the CDR3 is TGCAGCGTTAGTGCGGCTAGCGGGAGTACGTTTGTCACAGATACGCAGTATTTT.

The rearrangement joins TRBV4-1 to TRBJ2-7; D is ambiguous. Germline CDR1 MGHRA, CDR2 YSYEKL. V gave up 0 bases and J gave up 2 bases, with 11 bases separating them. The CDR3 spans 15 residues. DNA of the CDR3: TGCGCCAGCAGCCAAGATGCAGCAGGTACCTACGAGCAGTACTTC. Protein product: CASSQDAAGTYEQYF.

This sequence joins TRBV28 and TRBJ2-5, with 16 positions matching TRBD2. The germline V gene encodes CDR1 MDHEN and CDR2 SYDVKM. There are 18 residues in the CDR3. The junction had 12 bases not matched to a gene; V was cut back by 6 bases and J by 5 bases. Here the CDR3 reads CASRRQGPGLAGGETQYF. The CDR3 nucleotides read TGTGCCAGCAGGCGACAGGGGCCGGGACTAGCGGGAGGGGAGACCCAGTACTTC.

CDR3 in amino acids: CASRDQGRSYEQYF. In DNA form, the CDR3 reads TGTGCCAGCAGAGATCAGGGTAGGAGCTACGAGCAGTACTTC. This chain joins TRBV2 and TRBJ2-7, with D perhaps matching TRBD1 (5 bases). V was clipped by 6 bases and J by 3 bases, with 15 bases between them. Germline values: CDR1 SNHLY, CDR2 FYNNEI. CDR3 length: 14 residues.

The chain is built from TRBV30 and TRBJ1-4, with D possibly TRBD1 on 6 matching bases. Germline values: CDR1 GTSNPN, CDR2 SVGIG (reference sequence). Trimming took 5 bases from V and 12 from J, leaving 10 bases between them. This CDR3 has 10 residues. CDR3 sequence (DNA): TGTGCCTGGGGAACAGGGCAACTGTTTTTT. It translates to CAWGTGQLFF.

The chain has TRBV28 and TRBJ1-4; D gene ambiguous. Per germline, CDR1 MDHEN and CDR2 SYDVKM. V was trimmed by 5 bases and J by 0 bases, leaving 10 bases between them. CDR3 size: 15 residues. DNA for the CDR3: TGTGCCAGCAGTGACGGCGGGGCAACTAATGAAAAACTGTTTTTT. Its translation is CASSDGGATNEKLFF. Full variable domain (rest looked up from reference TRBV28 and TRBJ1-4): DVKVTQSSRYLVKRTGEKVFLECVQDMDHENMFWYRQDPGLGLRLIYFSYDVKMKEKGDIPEGYSVSREKKERFSLILESASTNQTSMYLCASSDGGATNEKLFFGSGTQLSVL.